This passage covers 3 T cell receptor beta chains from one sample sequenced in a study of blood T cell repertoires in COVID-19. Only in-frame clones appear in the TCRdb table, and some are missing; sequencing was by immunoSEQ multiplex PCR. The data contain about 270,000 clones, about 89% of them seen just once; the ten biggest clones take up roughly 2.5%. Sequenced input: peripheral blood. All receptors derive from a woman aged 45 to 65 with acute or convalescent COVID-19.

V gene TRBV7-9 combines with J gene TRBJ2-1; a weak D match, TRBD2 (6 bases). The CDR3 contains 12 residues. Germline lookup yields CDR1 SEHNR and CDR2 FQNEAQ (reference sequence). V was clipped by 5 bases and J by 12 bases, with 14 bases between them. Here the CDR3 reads CASSQSMGGQFF. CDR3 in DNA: TGTGCCAGCAGCCAATCAATGGGGGGGCAGTTCTTC.

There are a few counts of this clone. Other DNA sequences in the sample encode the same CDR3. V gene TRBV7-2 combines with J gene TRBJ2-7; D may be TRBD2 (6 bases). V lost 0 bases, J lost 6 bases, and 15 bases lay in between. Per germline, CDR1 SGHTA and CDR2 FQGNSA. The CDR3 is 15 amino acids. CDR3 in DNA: TGTGCCAGCAGCTTAGCGGCGTCCGGGGGTTCCGAGCAGTACTTC. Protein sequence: CASSLAASGGSEQYF.

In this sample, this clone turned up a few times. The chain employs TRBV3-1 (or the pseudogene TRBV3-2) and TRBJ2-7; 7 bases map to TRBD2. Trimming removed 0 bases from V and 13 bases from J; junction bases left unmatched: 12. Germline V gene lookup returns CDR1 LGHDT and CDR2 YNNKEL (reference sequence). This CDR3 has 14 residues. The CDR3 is CASSQDIRGEKHYF. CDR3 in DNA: TGTGCCAGCAGCCAAGATATTCGGGGGGAGAAACACTACTTC.